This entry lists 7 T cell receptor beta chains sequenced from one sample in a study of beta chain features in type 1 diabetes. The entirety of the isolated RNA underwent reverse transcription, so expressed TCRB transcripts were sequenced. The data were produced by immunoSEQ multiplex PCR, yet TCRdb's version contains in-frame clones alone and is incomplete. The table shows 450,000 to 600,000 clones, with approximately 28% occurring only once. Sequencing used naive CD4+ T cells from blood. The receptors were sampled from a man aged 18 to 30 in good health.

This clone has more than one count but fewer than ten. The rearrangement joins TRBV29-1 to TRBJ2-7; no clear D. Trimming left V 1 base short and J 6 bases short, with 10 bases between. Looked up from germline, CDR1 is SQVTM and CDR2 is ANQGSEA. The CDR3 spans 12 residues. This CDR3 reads CSVEGQASEQYF. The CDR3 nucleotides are TGCAGCGTTGAAGGGCAGGCCTCCGAGCAGTACTTC.

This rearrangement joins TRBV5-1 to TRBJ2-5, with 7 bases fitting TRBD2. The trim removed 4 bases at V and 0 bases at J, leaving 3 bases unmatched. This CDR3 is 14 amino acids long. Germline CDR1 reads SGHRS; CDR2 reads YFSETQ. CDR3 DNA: TGCGCCAGCAGCAGGACTAGAGACCAAGAGACCCAGTACTTC. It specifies CASSRTRDQETQYF.

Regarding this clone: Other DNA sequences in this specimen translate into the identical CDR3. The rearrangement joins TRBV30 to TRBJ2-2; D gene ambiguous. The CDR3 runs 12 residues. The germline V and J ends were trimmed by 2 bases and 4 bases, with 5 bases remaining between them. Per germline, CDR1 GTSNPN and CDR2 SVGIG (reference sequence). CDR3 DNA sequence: TGTGCCTGGAGTTCAGGCACCGGGGAGCTGTTTTTT. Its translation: CAWSSGTGELFF.

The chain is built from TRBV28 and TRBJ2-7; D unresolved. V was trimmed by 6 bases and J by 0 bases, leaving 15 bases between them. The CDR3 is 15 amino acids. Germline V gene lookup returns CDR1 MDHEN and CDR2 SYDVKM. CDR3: CASSLVAPGSYEQYF. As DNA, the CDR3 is TGTGCCAGCAGCCTTGTGGCGCCGGGCTCCTACGAGCAGTACTTC.

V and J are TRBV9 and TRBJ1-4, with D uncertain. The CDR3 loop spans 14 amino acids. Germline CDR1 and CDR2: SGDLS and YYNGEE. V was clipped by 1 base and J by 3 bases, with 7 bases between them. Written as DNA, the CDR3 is TGTGCCAGCAGCGTAAAGAGCTCTAATGAAAAACTGTTTTTT. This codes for CASSVKSSNEKLFF.

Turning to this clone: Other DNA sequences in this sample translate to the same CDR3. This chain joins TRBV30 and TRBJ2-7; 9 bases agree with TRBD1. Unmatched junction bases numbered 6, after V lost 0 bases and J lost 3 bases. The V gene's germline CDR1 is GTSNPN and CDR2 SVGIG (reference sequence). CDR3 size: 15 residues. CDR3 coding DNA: TGTGCCTGGAGTGTACCCTCGACAGGGGGCTACGAGCAGTACTTC. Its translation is CAWSVPSTGGYEQYF.

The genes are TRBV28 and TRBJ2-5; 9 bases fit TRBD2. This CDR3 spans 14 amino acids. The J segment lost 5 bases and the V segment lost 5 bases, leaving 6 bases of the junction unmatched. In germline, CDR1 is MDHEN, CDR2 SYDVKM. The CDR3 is CASSLAGRGETQYF. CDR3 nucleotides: TGTGCCAGCAGTCTAGCGGGAAGGGGCGAGACCCAGTACTTC.